The sequence of this T cell receptor beta chain was determined in a study of Tregs in tolerant kidney transplant recipients. Study observations and caveats: Donor-specific Treg expansion exceeded global Treg expansion in tolerant patients, suggesting antigen drive.

Thawed PBMCs were FACS-sorted into unstimulated CD4+CD25+CD127- regulatory T cells, CD4+CD25- non-regulatory cells, CD4 and CD8 cells. Assay used: immunoSEQ multiplex PCR; TCRdb lists only in-frame clones, some missing. Its clone listing holds 50,000 to 65,000 clones. Looked up from germline, CDR1 is SEHNR and CDR2 is FQNEAQ (reference sequence). The CDR3 length is 15 residues. Between the trimmed V and J ends, which lost 5 bases and 3 bases, there was a span of 13 bases. Points on this clone: The target antigen is unknown. Read data end 3 residues before the CDR3 end; the end is taken from the germline J gene.

This material consisted of CD4+ T cells from blood, taken before the transplant. The sequence came from a human donor who received a combined kidney and bone marrow transplant. The chain uses TRBV7-9 and TRBJ1-4; D is undetermined. CDR3 residues: CASSRIGNANEKLFF. The CDR3 DNA, read in part, is TGTGCCAGCAGCCGTATCGGTAATGCTAATGAAAAA. Full variable domain (remainder filled in from reference TRBV7-9 and TRBJ1-4): DTGVSQNPRHKITKRGQNVTFRCDPISEHNRLYWYRQTLGQGPEFLTYFQNEAQLEKSRLLSDRFSAERPKGSFSTLEIQRTEQGDSAMYLCASSRIGNANEKLFFGSGTQLSVL.